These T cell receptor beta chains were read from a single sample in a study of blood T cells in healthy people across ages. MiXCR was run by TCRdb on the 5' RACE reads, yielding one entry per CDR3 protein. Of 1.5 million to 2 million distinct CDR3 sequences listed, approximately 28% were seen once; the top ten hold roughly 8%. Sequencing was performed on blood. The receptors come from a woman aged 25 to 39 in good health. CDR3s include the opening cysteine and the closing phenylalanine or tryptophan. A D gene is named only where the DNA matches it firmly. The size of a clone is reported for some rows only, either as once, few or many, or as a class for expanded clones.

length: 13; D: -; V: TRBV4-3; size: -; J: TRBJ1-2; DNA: TGCGCCGGCAGCCAAGGAGGGGCGGCTGGCTACACCTTC; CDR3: CAGSQGGAAGYTF
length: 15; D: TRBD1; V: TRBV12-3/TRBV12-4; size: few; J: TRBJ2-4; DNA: TGTGCCAGCGGAGGACAGGACTCAGCCAAAAACATTCAGTACTTC; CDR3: CASGGQDSAKNIQYF
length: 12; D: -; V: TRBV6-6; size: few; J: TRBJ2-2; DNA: TGTGCCAGCAGTAACCAGGGAGGGGAGCTGTTTTTT; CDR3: CASSNQGGELFF
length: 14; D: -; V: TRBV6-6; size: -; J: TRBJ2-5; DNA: TGTCCCAGCAGTTACGCGGAGTACCAAGAGACCCAGTACTTC; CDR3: CPSSYAEYQETQYF
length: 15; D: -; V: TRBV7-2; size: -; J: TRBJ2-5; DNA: TGTACCAGCAGCACCCGAGGGGGGACTCCCCGGACCCAGTACTTC; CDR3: CTSSTRGGTPRTQYF
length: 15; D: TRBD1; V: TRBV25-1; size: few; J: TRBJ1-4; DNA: TGTGCCAGCAGCCCCACGGGGACAGGAGGAGAAAAACTGTTTTTT; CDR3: CASSPTGTGGEKLFF
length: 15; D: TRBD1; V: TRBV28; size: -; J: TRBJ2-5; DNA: TGTGCCAGCACCCTCCCTGGGACAGGGTCGGGGACCCAGTACTTC; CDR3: CASTLPGTGSGTQYF
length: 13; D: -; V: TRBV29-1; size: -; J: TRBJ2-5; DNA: TGCAGCGTTGTTGGGGGCGTCCAGGAGACCCAGTACTTC; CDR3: CSVVGGVQETQYF
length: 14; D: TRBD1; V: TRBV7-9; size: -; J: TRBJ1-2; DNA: TGTGCCAGCAGCATACAGGGACAGGGGGGCGGCTACACCTTC; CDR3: CASSIQGQGGGYTF
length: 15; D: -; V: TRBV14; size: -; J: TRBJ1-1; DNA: TGTGCCAGCAGCGCCCTTTCTACGGTTGACACTGAAGCTTTCTTT; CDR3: CASSALSTVDTEAFF
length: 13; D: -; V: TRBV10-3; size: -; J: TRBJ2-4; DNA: TGTGCCATCAGTGAGGGCCCAAGGAATGAGCAGTACTTC; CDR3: CAISEGPRNEQYF
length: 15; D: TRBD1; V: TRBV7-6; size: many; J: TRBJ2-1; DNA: TGTGCCAGCAGCTTAGTCGGGACAGGGGGCGATGAGCAGTTCTTC; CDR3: CASSLVGTGGDEQFF
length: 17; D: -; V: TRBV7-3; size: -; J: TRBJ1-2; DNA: TGTGCCAGCAGCCCCAGAGAAATGAGGGACCGCGGCTATGGCTACACCTTC; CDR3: CASSPREMRDRGYGYTF
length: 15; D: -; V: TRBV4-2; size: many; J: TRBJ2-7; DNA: TGTGCCAGCAGCCAAGATCCAGTCTCACCCTACGAGCAGTACTTC; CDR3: CASSQDPVSPYEQYF
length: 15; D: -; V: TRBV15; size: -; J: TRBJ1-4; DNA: TGTGCCACCAGCAGAGCACAGGAGTCTAATGAAAAACTGTTTTTT; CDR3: CATSRAQESNEKLFF
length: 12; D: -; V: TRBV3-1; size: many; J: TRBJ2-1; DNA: TGTGCCAGCAGCCCCCAAGGGGAGGAGCAGTTCTTC; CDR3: CASSPQGEEQFF
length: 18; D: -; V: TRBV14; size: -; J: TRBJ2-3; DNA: TGTGCCAGCAGCCAATTCCCCTATAGCGCAAACCTCACAGATACGCAGTATTTT; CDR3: CASSQFPYSANLTDTQYF
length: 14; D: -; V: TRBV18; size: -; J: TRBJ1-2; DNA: TGTGCCAGCTCACCAGGTGGGGGCCGCTATGGCTACACCTTC; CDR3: CASSPGGGRYGYTF
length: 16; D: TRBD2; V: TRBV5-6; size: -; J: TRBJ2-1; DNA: TGTGCCATCAGCTTGGCCATGGGGGGGTCGGGAGGTGAGCAGTTCTTC; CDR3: CAISLAMGGSGGEQFF
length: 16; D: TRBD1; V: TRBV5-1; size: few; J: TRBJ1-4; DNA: TGCGCCAGCAGCCCCGGGACAGGGGGCTACAATGAAAAACTGTTTTTT; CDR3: CASSPGTGGYNEKLFF